This note documents a single T cell receptor (beta chain) sequence. What it binds is unknown. V gave up 2 bases and J gave up 1 base, with 11 bases separating them. CDR1 is SGHTA, CDR2 FQGNSA, per germline. CDR3 length: 15 residues. The sample comes from a study of blood T cells in healthy people across ages. The study, taken as a whole, reports: Per million T cells, TCR beta diversity dropped about linearly as age rose. The donors' CMV status was not determined, possibly confounding changes in expanded clonotypes.

The authors ran a second PCR of roughly 6 to 12 cycles using a sample-barcoded 5' primer and a J-beta primer mix. The authors tagged each cDNA molecule using a template-switch adaptor with 12 random nucleotides. No fewer than 2.5 million CDR3-containing paired-end reads came from each sample. TCRdb passed the 5' RACE reads through MiXCR, listing each CDR3 protein once. The sample has around 1,800,000 distinct CDR3 sequences; around 40% are singletons. The sample taken for sequencing was blood. The sequence derives from a human donor in good health. J is TRBJ1-2 and V is TRBV7-2; the D is unclear. The CDR3 coding sequence is TGTGCCAGCAGCTTAAGTAAGGTGTATAACTATGGCTACACCTTC. Amino acids: CASSLSKVYNYGYTF.